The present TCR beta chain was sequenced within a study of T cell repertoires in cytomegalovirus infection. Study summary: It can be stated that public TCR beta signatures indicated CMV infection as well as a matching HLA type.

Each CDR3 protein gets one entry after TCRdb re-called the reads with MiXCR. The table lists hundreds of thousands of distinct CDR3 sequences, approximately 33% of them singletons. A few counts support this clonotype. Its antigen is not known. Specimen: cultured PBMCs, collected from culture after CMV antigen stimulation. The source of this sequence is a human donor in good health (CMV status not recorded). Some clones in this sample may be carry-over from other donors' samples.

For the CDR3, the DNA is TGTGCCAGCAGCCATAGACTAGCGGGAGCCAATGAGCAGTTCTTC. This translates into CASSHRLAGANEQFF. The rearrangement links TRBV7-9 to TRBJ2-1; 12 nucleotides match TRBD2. The CDR3 loop spans 15 amino acids. CDR1 and CDR2 from the germline V gene are SEHNR and FQNEAQ (reference sequence). V shed 5 bases, J shed 6 bases, and the junction held 5 bases outside the gene matches. The full variable domain, rest sourced from reference TRBV7-9 and TRBJ2-1, is DTGVSQNPRHKITKRGQNVTFRCDPISEHNRLYWYRQTLGQGPEFLTYFQNEAQLEKSRLLSDRFSAERPKGSFSTLEIQRTEQGDSAMYLCASSHRLAGANEQFFGPGTRLTVL.